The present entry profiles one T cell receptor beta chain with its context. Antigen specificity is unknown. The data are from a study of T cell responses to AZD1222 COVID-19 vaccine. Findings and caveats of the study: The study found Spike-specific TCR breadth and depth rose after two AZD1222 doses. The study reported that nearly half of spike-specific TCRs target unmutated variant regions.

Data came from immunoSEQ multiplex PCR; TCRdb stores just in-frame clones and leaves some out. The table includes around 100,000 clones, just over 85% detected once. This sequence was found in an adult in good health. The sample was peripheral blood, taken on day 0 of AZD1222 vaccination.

The CDR3, as DNA: TGCAGCGTTGGCCAGGATAATTCACCCCTCCACTTT. Its translation is CSVGQDNSPLHF. V is TRBV29-1 and J is TRBJ1-6; D not certain. Trimming took 4 bases from V and 5 from J, leaving 6 bases between them. Germline V lookup: CDR1 SQVTM, CDR2 ANQGSEA. The CDR3 has 12 amino acids.